This T cell receptor (beta chain) was sequenced in a study of T cell responses to AZD1222 COVID-19 vaccine. Whole-study results and caveats: Receipt of two AZD1222 doses was followed by a rise in Spike-specific TCR breadth and depth. Spike as a whole was targeted by vaccine-associated CD4 TCRs, dominant at 160-218 and 743-854. A mostly white British donor set with more females was recruited, and clonal diversity was possibly underestimated. As reported, nearly half of all spike-specific TCRs target variant regions that are unmutated.

Some clones are missing from TCRdb's copy, which holds only in-frame ones; the method was immunoSEQ multiplex PCR. The sample records about 150,000 clones, 90% being singletons. This clone was seen just once. Its specificity is not known. Sequenced here: peripheral blood, sampled 28 days after the second AZD1222 dose. The sequence derives from an adult who received the AZD1222 COVID-19 vaccine.

Here the CDR3 reads CASSYSGHTNYGYTF. The CDR3 coding sequence is TGTGCCAGCAGTTACTCGGGACACACTAACTATGGCTACACCTTC. V gene TRBV6-5 combines with J gene TRBJ1-2, with D maybe TRBD1 (6 bases). Deletions cut 0 bases from V and 0 bases from J, with 8 bases between. This CDR3 is built from 15 residues. Germline V gene lookup returns CDR1 MNHEY and CDR2 SVGAGI.